What follows is one T cell receptor beta chain and its context. Trimming at V came to 2 bases and at J to 3 bases, leaving 3 bases not matched to a gene. Germline V gene data show CDR1 as SGHRS and CDR2 as YFSETQ. The CDR3 loop spans 15 amino acids. The protocol was immunoSEQ multiplex PCR, while the TCRdb copy is restricted to in-frame clones and leaves out a portion. The sample has 700,000 or so clones, about two thirds seen once. This sample is part of a study of shared clonotypes between healthy human individuals. The receptor was derived from a woman in her thirties in good health. Sequencing was carried out using memory CD4+ T cells sorted from blood. This sample's subset: CD45RA-negative fraction. The rearrangement uses TRBV5-1 and TRBJ2-3, with 10 bases matching TRBD2. The CDR3 bases are TGCGCCAGCAGCTTAGCGGGAGGGATGACAGATACGCAGTATTTT. Amino acid sequence: CASSLAGGMTDTQYF.